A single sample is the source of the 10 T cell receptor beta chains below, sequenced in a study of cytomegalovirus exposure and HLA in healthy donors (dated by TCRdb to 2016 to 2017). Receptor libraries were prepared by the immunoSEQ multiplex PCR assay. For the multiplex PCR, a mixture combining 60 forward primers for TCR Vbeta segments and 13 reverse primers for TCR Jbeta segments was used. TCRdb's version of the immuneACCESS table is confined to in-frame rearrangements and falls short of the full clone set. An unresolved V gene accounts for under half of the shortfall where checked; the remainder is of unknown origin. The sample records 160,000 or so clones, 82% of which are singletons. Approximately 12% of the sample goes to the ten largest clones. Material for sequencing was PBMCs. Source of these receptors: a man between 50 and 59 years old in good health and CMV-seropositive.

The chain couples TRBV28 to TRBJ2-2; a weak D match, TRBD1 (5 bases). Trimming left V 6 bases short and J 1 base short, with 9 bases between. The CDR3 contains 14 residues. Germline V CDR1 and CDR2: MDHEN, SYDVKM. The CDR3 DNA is TGTGCCAGCAGCCCCGGACAGAACACCGGGGAGCTGTTTTTT. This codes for CASSPGQNTGELFF.

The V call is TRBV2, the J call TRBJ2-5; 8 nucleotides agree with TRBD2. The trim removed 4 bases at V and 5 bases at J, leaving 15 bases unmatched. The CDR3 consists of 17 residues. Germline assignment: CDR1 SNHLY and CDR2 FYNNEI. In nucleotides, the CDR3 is TGTGCCAGCAGTGGCCCTAGCGGGCCCGGCGGGGGGGAGACCCAGTACTTC. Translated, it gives CASSGPSGPGGGETQYF.

CDR3 in DNA: TGCGCCAGCAGCTTGGCTAGCGGGGTGTCTTACGAGCAGTACTTC. Translated, it gives CASSLASGVSYEQYF. The V and J genes are TRBV5-1 and TRBJ2-5; 9 bases are shared with TRBD2. The DNA end lines up better with TRBJ2-7; the J call may be wrong. Germline CDR1 and CDR2: SGHRS and YFSETQ. CDR3 size: 15 residues.

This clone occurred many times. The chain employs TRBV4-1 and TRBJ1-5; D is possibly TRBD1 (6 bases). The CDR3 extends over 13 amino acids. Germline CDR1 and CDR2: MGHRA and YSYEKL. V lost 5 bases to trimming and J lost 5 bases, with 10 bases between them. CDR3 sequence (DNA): TGCGCCAGCAGCAATCAGGGGTATCAGCCCCAGCATTTT. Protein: CASSNQGYQPQHF.

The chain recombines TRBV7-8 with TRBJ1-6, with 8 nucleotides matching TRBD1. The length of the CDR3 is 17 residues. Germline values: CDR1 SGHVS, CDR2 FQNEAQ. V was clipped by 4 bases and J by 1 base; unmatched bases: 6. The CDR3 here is CASSSPGGASYNSPLHF. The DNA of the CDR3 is TGTGCCAGCAGCTCGCCAGGGGGCGCGTCCTATAATTCACCCCTCCACTTT.

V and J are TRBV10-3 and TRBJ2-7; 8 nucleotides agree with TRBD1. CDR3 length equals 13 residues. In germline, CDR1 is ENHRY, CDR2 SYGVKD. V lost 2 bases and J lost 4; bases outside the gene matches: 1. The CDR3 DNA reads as TGTGCCATCAGTGAGGACAGGGGATACGAGCAGTACTTC. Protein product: CAISEDRGYEQYF.

The CDR3 DNA sequence: TGTGCTAGTGGACTTTCCCGGGACAGTGAAGCTTTCTTT. This translates into CASGLSRDSEAFF. The chain links TRBV12-5 to TRBJ1-1, with 7 bases that match TRBD1. V lost 6 bases and J lost 7; bases outside the gene matches: 8. The CDR3 runs to 13 residues. Germline V gene data show CDR1 as LGHNT and CDR2 as FRNRAP.

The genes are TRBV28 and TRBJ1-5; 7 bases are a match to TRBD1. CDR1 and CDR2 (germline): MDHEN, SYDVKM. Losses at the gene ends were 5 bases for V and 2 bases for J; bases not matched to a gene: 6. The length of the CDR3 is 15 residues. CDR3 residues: CASSRDRVGNQPQHF. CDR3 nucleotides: TGTGCCAGCAGTAGAGACAGGGTCGGCAATCAGCCCCAGCATTTT. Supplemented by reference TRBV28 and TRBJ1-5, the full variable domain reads DVKVTQSSRYLVKRTGEKVFLECVQDMDHENMFWYRQDPGLGLRLIYFSYDVKMKEKGDIPEGYSVSREKKERFSLILESASTNQTSMYLCASSRDRVGNQPQHFGDGTRLSIL.

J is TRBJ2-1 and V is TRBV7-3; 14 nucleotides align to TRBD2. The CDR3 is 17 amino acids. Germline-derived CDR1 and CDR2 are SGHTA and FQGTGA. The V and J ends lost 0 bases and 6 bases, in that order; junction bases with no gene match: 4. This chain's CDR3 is CASSLTLGLAGGNEQFF. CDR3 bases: TGTGCCAGCAGCTTAACGCTCGGACTAGCGGGGGGCAATGAGCAGTTCTTC.

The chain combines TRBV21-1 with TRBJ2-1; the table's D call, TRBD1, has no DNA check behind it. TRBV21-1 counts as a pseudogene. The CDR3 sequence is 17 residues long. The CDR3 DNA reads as TGTGCCAGCAACCCCAGGGGGCGCGTAGGTGGCTACAATGAGCAGTTCTTC. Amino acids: CASNPRGRVGGYNEQFF.